The subject of this entry is one TCR beta chain. Its antigen is not yet known. No clone much larger than this one lies a single base away; base qualities are absent. This sample was taken from a study of OX40 agonist ivuxolimab in advanced cancers. At the level of the whole study: Ivuxolimab was a fully human IgG2 agonistic monoclonal antibody targeting the costimulatory receptor OX40 (CD134). Prior anti-PD-1, anti-PD-L1 or anti-CTLA-4 therapy was permitted, and 30% to 45% of dose-escalation patients had received checkpoint inhibitors. Intravenous ivuxolimab was administered to patients every 2 weeks at six dose levels: 0.01, 0.1, 0.3, 1.5, 3 and 10 mg/kg. Of the approximately 50 dose-escalation patients, hepatocellular carcinoma was present in about 20, melanoma in roughly 15, renal cell carcinoma in 9 and head and neck cancer in 9. Peripheral TCRbeta sequencing aimed to test whether ivuxolimab altered TCR sequence diversity and caused clonal T-cell expansion. The monotherapy dose-escalation portion (N ≈ 57 patients) of the phase I ivuxolimab trial is reported in the paper. Partial responses occurred in three dose-escalation patients: two with cutaneous melanoma and one with hepatocellular carcinoma. The dose-escalation cohort was roughly 80% male with a mean age of around 64 years, ranging from about 23 to 85. Overall study results and their limits: On average, CD8+ T cells showed more expanded clones than CD4+ T cells after ivuxolimab. Partial responders in the 0.1-3.0 mg/kg groups had among the lowest normalized peripheral clonal expansion, especially among CD8+ T cells. Which antigens the clonally expanded peripheral T cells were specific for was not determined. Low levels of normalized T-cell clonal expansion were also seen in some patients who did not respond. At doses from 0.1 to 3.0 mg/kg, clonal expansion was seen in both CD4+ and CD8+ blood T cells between baseline and week 6.

Including the terminal cysteine and phenylalanine, the CDR3 comprises 15 residues. Only the CDR3 region is kept as DNA, spanning 45 bases read in frame from base 1. A distance of 14 bases separates the germline ends of V and J, which lose 6 bases and 0 bases respectively. Via the germline V gene, CDR1 is MNHEY and CDR2 SVGAGI. Genomic DNA was isolated from the sorted cells so that the TCRbeta CDR3 region could be sequenced. The immunoSEQ Assay was used to sequence the TCRbeta CDR3 regions. Sourced from immuneACCESS, this table was stored by TCRdb with only in-frame sequences that have V and J called. A share of the clones is absent; for the studies checked, an unresolved V gene accounts for under half, and the remainder has no known explanation. The sample table lists around 60,000 clones, about 82% of them with a count of one. The ten largest clones capture around 1% of the sample. The trial excluded patients who had a history of autoimmune disease or were on systemic immunosuppression. Peripheral blood for TCR sequencing was drawn from every dose cohort at baseline, at cycle 4 day 1 and at cycle 7 day 1. Samples came from an open-label, multicenter, first-in-human phase I dose-escalation trial of ivuxolimab. The trial enrolled adults with locally advanced or metastatic head and neck squamous cell, hepatocellular, melanoma or renal cell carcinoma. CD4+ and CD8+ T cells were sorted separately from peripheral blood before TCR sequencing.

The clonotype comes from an adult with an advanced solid tumor such as melanoma, head and neck, liver or kidney cancer. The chain employs TRBV6-5 and TRBJ1-1; TRBD1 might be the D gene, on 6 matching bases. Source: CD4+ or CD8+ T cells sorted from blood, taken in a trial of the OX40 agonist ivuxolimab. The CDR3: CASRGQTGMNTEAFF. The DNA is as follows: TGTGCCAGCAGGGGACAAACAGGAATGAACACTGAAGCTTTCTTT.